This TCR beta chain was retrieved from a study of esophageal squamous cell carcinoma under preoperative chemotherapy. MiXCR, applied by TCRdb to the PCR reads, yields one record per CDR3 protein. The repertoire holds around 19,000 distinct CDR3 sequences, with 46% as singletons. Time point here: after preoperative PTX-NDP chemotherapy. Study findings and constraints: After chemotherapy, TCR diversity rose significantly in peripheral T cells but not in tumor-infiltrating lymphocytes.

The sample holds a few counts of this clonotype. Its antigen is still unknown. Sampling was conducted from a patient given preoperative chemotherapy. The TCR sequence derives from a human donor with esophageal squamous cell carcinoma. The donor label of this sample is uncertain.

CDR3 loop: CASSLRRGGFSSYNEQFF. CDR3 in DNA: TGTGCCAGCAGCTTGCGCAGAGGGGGTTTTAGCTCCTACAATGAGCAGTTCTTC. The chain carries TRBV11-3 and TRBJ2-1; tentatively, D is TRBD1 (6 bases). Trimming shortened V by 3 bases and J by 0 bases, and 18 bases separated the two germline ends. CDR1 and CDR2 (germline): SGHNT, YENEEA. The CDR3 has 18 amino acids.